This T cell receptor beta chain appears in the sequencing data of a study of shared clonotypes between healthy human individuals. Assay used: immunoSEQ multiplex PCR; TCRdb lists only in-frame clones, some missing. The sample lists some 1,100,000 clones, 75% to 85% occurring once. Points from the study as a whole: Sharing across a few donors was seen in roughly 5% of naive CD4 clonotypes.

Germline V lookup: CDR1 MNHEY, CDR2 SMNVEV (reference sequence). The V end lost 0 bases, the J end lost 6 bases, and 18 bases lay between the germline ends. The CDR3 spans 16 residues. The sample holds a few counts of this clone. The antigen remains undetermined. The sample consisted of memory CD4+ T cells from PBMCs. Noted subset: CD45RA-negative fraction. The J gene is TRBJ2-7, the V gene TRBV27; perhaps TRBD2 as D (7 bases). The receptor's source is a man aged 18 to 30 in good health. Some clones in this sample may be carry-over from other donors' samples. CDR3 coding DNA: TGTGCCAGCAGTTTATCGGGGGGGGCTCGAATTTTCGAGCAGTACTTC. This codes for CASSLSGGARIFEQYF.